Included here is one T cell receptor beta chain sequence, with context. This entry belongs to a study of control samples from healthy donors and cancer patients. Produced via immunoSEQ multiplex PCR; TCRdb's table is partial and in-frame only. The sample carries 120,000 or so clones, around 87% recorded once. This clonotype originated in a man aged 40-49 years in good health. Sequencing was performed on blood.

The CDR3 bases are TGTGCCAGCAGCGGTTATTTAGGGGGCAATGAGCAGTTCTTC. Protein product: CASSGYLGGNEQFF. This chain connects TRBV9 to TRBJ2-1; D perhaps matches TRBD1 (6 bases). There are 14 residues in the CDR3. Per germline, CDR1 SGDLS and CDR2 YYNGEE. Trimming removed 3 bases at V and 6 bases at J, with 13 bases between.